Below are 32 T cell receptor beta chains sequenced from a single sample in a study of CD8 T cells in ankylosing spondylitis. Each CDR3 protein is one row after TCRdb ran MiXCR on the 5' RACE reads. The profile shows over 30,000 distinct CDR3 sequences, approximately 9.9% of them singletons. Sequencing input: synovial fluid, either unsorted or a sorted T cell fraction (not recorded which). The source of these receptors is a male donor with ankylosing spondylitis.

CDR3 region: CASIKIRDTEAFF. In DNA, the CDR3 is TGTGCCAGCATCAAAATCCGGGACACTGAAGCTTTCTTT. V gene TRBV12-3 or TRBV12-4 combines with J gene TRBJ1-1; D remains ambiguous. The CDR3 is made up of 13 amino acids. The V end lost 7 bases, the J end lost 3 bases, and 12 bases lay between the germline ends.

The sample holds a few counts of this clonotype. This chain joins TRBV28 and TRBJ1-1, with 7 positions matching TRBD1. The junction had 2 bases not matched to a gene; V was cut back by 4 bases and J by 0 bases. Germline V gene lookup returns CDR1 MDHEN and CDR2 SYDVKM. The CDR3 spans 14 residues. As DNA, the CDR3 is TGTGCCAGCAGTTGGACAGGCATGAACACTGAAGCTTTCTTT. As protein: CASSWTGMNTEAFF.

The gene calls are TRBV20-1 and TRBJ1-6; no definite D call. This CDR3 is built from 15 residues. The germline V gene encodes CDR1 DFQATT and CDR2 SNEGSKA (reference sequence). Trimming removed 3 bases from V and 0 bases from J, with 9 bases in between. CDR3 in amino acids: CSASPRSSYNSPLHF. The CDR3 DNA is TGCAGTGCTAGCCCCCGGAGCTCCTATAATTCACCCCTCCACTTT.

Ten or more counts support this clonotype. The J gene is TRBJ2-7, the V gene TRBV28, with TRBD2 matching 8 bases. V trimming: 6 bases; J trimming: 3 bases; junction bases outside the gene matches: 7. Germline loops: CDR1 MDHEN, CDR2 SYDVKM. The CDR3 extends over 14 amino acids. In DNA form, the CDR3 reads TGTGCCAGCAGACCGGGACTAGTGGGCTACGAGCAGTACTTC. This gives the protein CASRPGLVGYEQYF.

The chain couples TRBV20-1 to TRBJ2-1; 7 nucleotides match TRBD2. Germline V gives CDR1 DFQATT, CDR2 SNEGSKA (reference sequence). V lost 6 bases, J lost 6 bases, and 17 bases stayed unmatched. The CDR3 sequence is 16 residues long. This CDR3 reads CSAIDTRREISNEQFF. In DNA, the CDR3 is TGCAGTGCAATAGATACCCGGCGGGAGATCAGCAATGAGCAGTTCTTC.

The V and J genes are TRBV12-3 or TRBV12-4 and TRBJ2-1; 8 bases fit TRBD1. The CDR3 contains 15 residues. V lost 5 bases to trimming and J lost 0 bases; unmatched junction nucleotides: 3. The CDR3 loop is CASSDTGGSYNEQFF. The CDR3 DNA reads TGTGCCAGCAGTGATACAGGGGGCTCCTACAATGAGCAGTTCTTC.

This clonotype was seen at least ten times. The chain links TRBV7-9 to TRBJ2-7, with 8 nucleotides matching TRBD1. After removal of 4 bases from V and 2 bases from J, the junction contained 10 bases not matched to a gene. The CDR3 is 16 amino acids. Germline CDR1 and CDR2: SEHNR and FQNEAQ (reference sequence). CDR3 protein: CASSSFGDRTPYEQYF. In DNA, the CDR3 is TGTGCCAGCAGCTCGTTTGGGGACAGGACGCCCTACGAGCAGTACTTC.

The rearrangement links TRBV11-3 to TRBJ2-2; D remains unclear. This CDR3 has 11 amino acids. CDR1 and CDR2 (germline): SGHNT, YENEEA. V gave up 5 bases and J gave up 5 bases, with 3 bases separating them. CDR3 region: CASSVTGELFF. CDR3 nucleotides: TGTGCCAGCAGCGTAACCGGGGAGCTGTTTTTT.

This clonotype was recorded many times. The CDR3 region is CSVEGSAGDTQYF. As DNA, the CDR3 is TGCAGCGTTGAGGGGTCTGCGGGAGATACGCAGTATTTT. The chain joins TRBV29-1 to TRBJ2-3; maybe TRBD2 (5 bases). V dropped 3 bases and J dropped 5 bases, with 12 bases sitting between them. The CDR3 covers 13 residues. Germline V gives CDR1 SQVTM, CDR2 ANQGSEA.

This clonotype was seen repeatedly, ten times or more. The CDR3 region is CASSEGTSGSEQFF. The DNA for the CDR3 is TGTGCCAGCAGTGAAGGGACTAGCGGGAGTGAGCAGTTCTTC. The chain joins TRBV25-1 to TRBJ2-1; 14 bases match TRBD2. CDR1 is MGHDK and CDR2 is SYGVNS in the germline V gene. V lost 2 bases, J lost 9 bases, and 0 bases stayed unmatched. CDR3 length: 14 residues.

This clonotype appeared many times. The chain is built from TRBV7-6 and TRBJ2-1, with 7 bases fitting TRBD2. Germline CDR1 is SGHVS and CDR2 is FNYEAQ. V shed 1 base and J 4 bases; nucleotides not matched to a gene: 10. This CDR3 is 17 amino acids long. The CDR3 reads CASSLEWEGRGYNEQFF. DNA for the CDR3: TGTGCCAGCAGCTTAGAGTGGGAGGGCCGGGGGTACAATGAGCAGTTCTTC.

This clonotype has just a few counts. This chain uses TRBV30 with TRBJ2-2; D remains ambiguous. This CDR3 spans 15 amino acids. V dropped 0 bases and J dropped 5 bases, with 13 bases sitting between them. Per germline, CDR1 GTSNPN and CDR2 SVGIG (reference sequence). CDR3 residues: CAWSVQGYGTGELFF. The CDR3 DNA sequence: TGTGCCTGGAGTGTACAAGGGTATGGGACCGGGGAGCTGTTTTTT. Combining the CDR3 with reference TRBV30 and TRBJ2-2 gives the whole variable domain SQTIHQWPATLVQPVGSPLSLECTVEGTSNPNLYWYRQAAGRGLQLLFYSVGIGQISSEVPQNLSASRPQDRQFILSSKKLLLSDSGFYLCAWSVQGYGTGELFFGEGSRLTVL.

This clonotype showed up many times. The J gene is TRBJ2-6, the V gene TRBV2; the D gene is possibly TRBD2 (5 bases). V lost 5 bases to trimming and J lost 3 bases, with 23 bases between them. The CDR3 is 19 residues long. CDR1 and CDR2 (germline): SNHLY, FYNNEI. CDR3 bases: TGTGCCAGCAGTTTTTACGGCCTATTGGGCAGCGGTGGGGCCAACGTCCTGACTTTC. This encodes CASSFYGLLGSGGANVLTF.

This clonotype occurred many times. The rearrangement links TRBV29-1 to TRBJ1-1, with unresolved D. This CDR3 spans 13 amino acids. The V end was cut by 0 bases, the J end by 1 base, with 6 bases between. Germline V gene lookup returns CDR1 SQVTM and CDR2 ANQGSEA. The CDR3 is CSVEDSENTEAFF. The CDR3, as DNA: TGCAGCGTTGAAGATTCAGAGAACACTGAAGCTTTCTTT.

This clonotype was detected ten times or more. The chain links TRBV11-2 to TRBJ2-7; no clear D gene. Germline CDR1 and CDR2: SGHAT and FQNNGV. V lost 1 base and J 4 bases, leaving 5 bases between the germline ends. The CDR3 has 12 residues. CDR3 amino acids: CASSLAPYEQYF. CDR3 nucleotides: TGTGCCAGCAGCTTAGCCCCGTACGAGCAGTACTTC.

Many counts were recorded for this clonotype. This chain links TRBV27 with TRBJ2-1; no clear D. The CDR3 runs 11 residues. The V and J ends lost 5 bases and 6 bases respectively, with 5 bases between them. Germline V gene data show CDR1 as MNHEY and CDR2 as SMNVEV (reference sequence). This CDR3 is CASSESNEQFF. CDR3 DNA sequence: TGTGCCAGCAGTGAGAGCAATGAGCAGTTCTTC.

The genes are TRBV6-5 and TRBJ2-5, with 8 bases that match TRBD2. V lost 0 bases and J lost 2; bases outside the gene matches: 2. Germline V lookup: CDR1 MNHEY, CDR2 SVGAGI. CDR3 length equals 15 residues. DNA for the CDR3: TGTGCCAGCAGTTACTCGGCTAGCGGGCAAGAGACCCAGTACTTC. As protein: CASSYSASGQETQYF.

This clonotype was counted a few times. The chain is built from TRBV11-2 and TRBJ2-2, with 8 bases aligning to TRBD1. V lost 2 bases and J lost 7; bases outside the gene matches: 6. The germline V gene encodes CDR1 SGHAT and CDR2 FQNNGV. The CDR3 totals 15 residues. CDR3 coding DNA: TGTGCCAGCAGCTTAACGCAGGGGGCGATCGGGGAGCTGTTTTTT. Protein sequence: CASSLTQGAIGELFF.

This clonotype was seen many times. V gene TRBV28 combines with J gene TRBJ2-5; no clear D. The CDR3 spans 13 residues. The V and J ends lost 3 bases and 1 base respectively, with 6 bases between them. The germline V gene has CDR1 MDHEN and CDR2 SYDVKM. CDR3: CASSFPLQETQYF. DNA for the CDR3: TGTGCCAGCAGTTTTCCTCTCCAAGAGACCCAGTACTTC.

This clonotype came up a few times. The chain uses TRBV9 and TRBJ2-5; D tentatively reads TRBD1 or TRBD2 (5 bases each). This CDR3 has 13 amino acids. V lost 0 bases, J lost 4 bases, and 7 bases lay in between. Germline V gives CDR1 SGDLS, CDR2 YYNGEE. The CDR3 DNA is TGTGCCAGCAGCGTAGGGGGGAGAGAGACCCAGTACTTC. The encoded protein is CASSVGGRETQYF.

The rearrangement uses TRBV6-1 and TRBJ2-7; tentatively, D is TRBD2 (6 bases). V dropped 4 bases and J dropped 1 base, with 8 bases sitting between them. Looked up from germline, CDR1 is MNHNS and CDR2 is SASEGT. CDR3 size: 13 residues. The CDR3 spells CASSVAASYEQYF. The CDR3 nucleotides are TGTGCCAGCAGTGTAGCGGCTTCCTACGAGCAGTACTTC.

The rearrangement joins TRBV12-3 or TRBV12-4 to TRBJ2-3; no clear D gene. This CDR3 is built from 15 residues. V lost 2 bases, J lost 4 bases, and 13 bases lay in between. CDR3 bases: TGTGCCAGCAGTTTAAACGAAAGATGGGCAGATACGCAGTATTTT. Translating gives CASSLNERWADTQYF.

In its sample, this clonotype was seen many times. The V gene is TRBV27, the J gene TRBJ2-6, with 7 bases identical to TRBD1. This CDR3 region has 17 residues. The germline V gene has CDR1 MNHEY and CDR2 SMNVEV (reference sequence). Losses at the gene ends were 6 bases for V and 2 bases for J; bases not matched to a gene: 10. CDR3 in amino acids: CASSTQGIGAGANVLTF. The CDR3 DNA reads TGTGCCAGCAGCACACAGGGGATTGGGGCTGGGGCCAACGTCCTGACTTTC.

In this sample, this clonotype turned up a few times. The rearrangement joins TRBV29-1 to TRBJ1-2; D remains ambiguous. V was trimmed by 4 bases and J by 3 bases, leaving 6 bases between them. Germline CDR1 and CDR2: SQVTM and ANQGSEA. The CDR3 has 11 residues. The CDR3 here is CSVGWDYGYTF. For the CDR3, the DNA is TGCAGCGTTGGGTGGGACTATGGCTACACCTTC.

The V and J genes are TRBV7-2 and TRBJ2-4; D not resolved. The CDR3 loop spans 16 amino acids. Between the trimmed V and J ends, which lost 5 bases and 0 bases, there was a span of 14 bases. Germline assignment: CDR1 SGHTA and CDR2 FQGNSA. The CDR3 nucleotides read TGTGCCAGCAGCCTTAATACCCTCCTAGCCAAAAACATTCAGTACTTC. It specifies CASSLNTLLAKNIQYF.

This clonotype has at least ten counts. The chain couples TRBV29-1 to TRBJ2-1; tentatively, D is TRBD2 (7 bases). From germline, CDR1 is SQVTM and CDR2 ANQGSEA. The CDR3 runs 15 residues. The V gene lost 3 bases and the J gene lost 7 bases, with 19 bases spanning the gap. This CDR3 reads CSVDTTGGAENEQFF. The CDR3 DNA reads as TGCAGCGTTGACACAACTGGGGGGGCGGAAAATGAGCAGTTCTTC.

This clonotype was counted only a few times. The rearrangement uses TRBV28 and TRBJ2-7; no firm D call. Germline V gene lookup returns CDR1 MDHEN and CDR2 SYDVKM. This CDR3 is 13 amino acids long. V was pared by 3 bases and J by 2 bases, with 8 bases between. This CDR3 reads CASSFRTPYEQYF. The CDR3 DNA follows: TGTGCCAGCAGTTTCAGGACCCCCTACGAGCAGTACTTC.

This clonotype was counted at least ten times. J is TRBJ2-5 and V is TRBV20-1; D gene uncertain. The ends were cut back, 0 bases at V and 1 base at J, with 12 bases in the middle. This CDR3 has 15 residues. The germline CDR1 and CDR2 sequences are DFQATT and SNEGSKA (reference sequence). The CDR3 region has the DNA TGCAGTGCTAGAGATCAGGCGGCAGCCCAAGAGACCCAGTACTTC. It yields the protein CSARDQAAAQETQYF.

The chain couples TRBV5-1 to TRBJ1-4; D is uncertain. The CDR3 has 15 amino acids. The germline gives CDR1 SGHRS, CDR2 YFSETQ. V was shortened by 4 bases and J by 5 bases, with 15 bases between the two germline ends. The CDR3 protein is CASSHGRTLNEKLFF. CDR3 DNA sequence: TGCGCCAGCAGCCACGGACGGACGTTGAATGAAAAACTGTTTTTT.

This clonotype was seen a few times. The chain employs TRBV7-8 and TRBJ2-7; a weak D match, TRBD1 (8 bases). CDR3 length: 16 amino acids. Germline V gives CDR1 SGHVS, CDR2 FQNEAQ. The ends were cut back, 3 bases at V and 5 bases at J, with 20 bases in the middle. CDR3 amino acids: CASSFDTGGVLDEQYF. The CDR3 DNA sequence: TGTGCCAGCAGCTTCGACACAGGGGGGGTCCTAGACGAGCAGTACTTC.

This clonotype was observed a handful of times. V gene TRBV28 combines with J gene TRBJ1-1; 8 bases match TRBD1. The CDR3 is 15 amino acids. In germline, CDR1 is MDHEN, CDR2 SYDVKM. With 6 bases clipped from V and 4 bases from J, the junction kept 10 bases outside the gene matches. Here the CDR3 DNA reads TGTGCCAGCAGGAGTCACTCAGGGGGCACCACTGAAGCTTTCTTT. Encoded protein: CASRSHSGGTTEAFF.

This clonotype was picked up many times. The V gene is TRBV7-7, the J gene TRBJ2-7; D is perhaps TRBD2 (6 bases). The CDR3 length is 15 residues. Looked up from germline, CDR1 is SSHAT and CDR2 is FNYEAQ (reference sequence). Trimming pared 2 bases from V and 0 bases from J, leaving 11 bases between. CDR3: CASSLSRGVSYEQYF. The CDR3 DNA follows: TGTGCCAGCAGCTTATCGCGGGGAGTCTCCTACGAGCAGTACTTC.